This TCR beta chain stems from a study of molecular identifiers for immune sequencing clone quantification. This clonotype was observed at least ten times. Using its own MiXCR run on the PCR reads, TCRdb lists one record per CDR3 protein. The data contain 85,000 to 100,000 distinct CDR3 sequences, 24% of them singletons. CDR1 is MDHEN and CDR2 is SYDVKM in the germline V gene. Trimming stripped 5 bases from V and 7 bases from J, with 18 bases between. This CDR3 has 14 residues. The chain employs TRBV28 and TRBJ2-7, with TRBD2 as a possible D gene (5 bases). The specimen sequenced was naive CD8+ T cells from blood, with Jurkat cell RNA spiked in. The subset is: FACS-sorted CD8+CD4-CCR7+CD45RA+ naive T cells. The source is a human donor in good health. Some libraries in this study had Jurkat cell RNA spiked in. In DNA, the CDR3 is TGTGCCAGCAGTCCCCCGGAGACGTGGAGGGAGCAGTACTTC. As protein: CASSPPETWREQYF.